The next 8 T cell receptor beta chains were all read from a single sample in a study of Ad26.COV2.S vaccination and SARS-CoV-2 variants. As for treatment: 15 to 20 received Ad26.COV2.S at low or high dose, single or two shots; a few received placebo; per-sample allocation not given. Day 63 following the first vaccine or placebo injection was when the samples were taken. Some clones are missing from TCRdb's copy, which holds only in-frame ones; the method was immunoSEQ multiplex PCR. The sample lists 290,000 or so clones, about 90% seen once, with over 2.5% in the top ten. Material: peripheral blood, obtained in a trial of Ad26.COV2.S vaccine versus placebo. The receptors derive from a person between 18 and 65 years old who received the Ad26.COV2.S COVID-19 vaccine or a placebo.

The chain links TRBV3-1 (or the pseudogene TRBV3-2) to TRBJ2-5; 7 bases agree with TRBD2. Losses at the gene ends were 4 bases for V and 7 bases for J; bases not matched to a gene: 9. The CDR3 length is 14 residues. Looked up from germline, CDR1 is LGHDT and CDR2 is YNNKEL (reference sequence). CDR3: CASSLREGPRTQYF. The CDR3 DNA follows: TGTGCCAGCAGCCTCAGGGAGGGGCCCCGGACCCAGTACTTC.

The chain couples TRBV5-4 to TRBJ2-5, with 10 positions matching TRBD1. Losses at the gene ends were 4 bases for V and 2 bases for J; bases not matched to a gene: 8. Germline CDR1 is SGHNT and CDR2 is YYREEE (reference sequence). The length of the CDR3 is 16 residues. The CDR3 nucleotides read TGTGCCAGCAGCACGGACAGGGGGTTAAATCAAGAGACCCAGTACTTC. Its translation is CASSTDRGLNQETQYF.

The chain carries TRBV19 and TRBJ1-2, with 7 bases lining up with TRBD1. V lost 8 bases and J lost 8; bases outside the gene matches: 20. This CDR3 region has 16 residues. The germline gives CDR1 LNHDA, CDR2 SQIVND (reference sequence). CDR3 in amino acids: CASRGTVQTTLKGYTF. In nucleotides, the CDR3 is TGTGCCAGTCGCGGGACAGTACAAACAACCCTTAAAGGCTACACCTTC. The full variable domain, in which reference TRBV19 and TRBJ1-2 provide the parts outside the CDR3, is DGGITQSPKYLFRKEGQNVTLSCEQNLNHDAMYWYRQDPGQGLRLIYYSQIVNDFQKGDIAEGYSVSREKKESFPLTVTSAQKNPTAFYLCASRGTVQTTLKGYTFGSGTRLTVV.

The sample holds one count of this clone. The chain joins TRBV10-3 to TRBJ2-7; either TRBD1 or TRBD2 may fit D (6 bases each). The germline gives CDR1 ENHRY, CDR2 SYGVKD. Trimming removed 4 bases from V and 6 bases from J, with 16 bases in between. This CDR3 spans 14 amino acids. The CDR3: CAISGQRGDGEQYF. CDR3 coding DNA: TGTGCCATCAGTGGTCAGAGGGGGGATGGCGAGCAGTACTTC.

This chain links TRBV14 with TRBJ2-1; 8 bases fit TRBD2. Trimming cost V 4 bases and J 2 bases; bases outside gene matches: 10. CDR3 length: 17 amino acids. The germline CDR1 and CDR2 sequences are SGHDN and FVKESK. The CDR3 DNA is TGTGCCAGCAGCCGTAGGCGGGGGGAGGGCCCCTACAATGAGCAGTTCTTC. Protein product: CASSRRRGEGPYNEQFF.

The J gene is TRBJ1-2, the V gene TRBV27, with TRBD1 matching 7 bases. CDR3 length equals 14 residues. The J segment lost 4 bases and the V segment lost 4 bases, leaving 6 bases of the junction unmatched. Germline CDR1 is MNHEY and CDR2 is SMNVEV (reference sequence). The DNA of the CDR3 is TGTGCCAGCAGTTCCTCGACAGGGCGCTATGGCTACACCTTC. This sequence encodes CASSSSTGRYGYTF.

The rearrangement joins TRBV24-1 to TRBJ2-1; 11 positions match TRBD2. The CDR3 loop spans 21 amino acids. Looked up from germline, CDR1 is KGHDR and CDR2 is SFDVKD. The junction had 17 bases not matched to a gene; V was cut back by 2 bases and J by 3 bases. CDR3 sequence: CATSDSYSGRASRPNYNEQFF. The CDR3 DNA reads as TGTGCCACCAGTGATTCGTATAGCGGGAGGGCTTCCCGCCCTAACTACAATGAGCAGTTCTTC.

The rearrangement joins TRBV2 to TRBJ1-4; no reliable D call. The germline V and J ends were trimmed by 5 bases and 0 bases, with 10 bases remaining between them. CDR1 and CDR2 from the germline V gene are SNHLY and FYNNEI. The CDR3 contains 15 residues. Here the CDR3 reads CASSRQTATNEKLFF. CDR3 DNA: TGTGCCAGCAGTCGGCAGACTGCAACTAATGAAAAACTGTTTTTT. The whole variable domain, filled in from reference TRBV2 and TRBJ1-4, reads EPEVTQTPSHQVTQMGQEVILRCVPISNHLYFYWYRQILGQKVEFLVSFYNNEISEKSEIFDDQFSVERPDGSNFTLKIRSTKLEDSAMYFCASSRQTATNEKLFFGSGTQLSVL.